This T cell receptor beta chain stems from a study of T cells and Merkel cell carcinoma outcomes. This table comes from immunoSEQ multiplex PCR, and its TCRdb copy is limited to in-frame clones, with some not included. The data contain 10,000 to 15,000 clones, nearly 97% of them singletons. On this clone: Its antigen remains unknown.

Study results and caveats: Repertoire plus T-cell density reportedly predicted Merkel cell carcinoma outcomes.

V lost 6 bases and J lost 2; bases outside the gene matches: 7. The CDR3 is 15 amino acids. CDR1 is LNHDA, CDR2 SQIVND, per germline (reference sequence). The chain is built from TRBV19 and TRBJ1-3; TRBD1 matches at 7 bases. This TCR was recovered from a human donor with Merkel cell carcinoma. The sequenced sample was tumor tissue from Merkel cell carcinoma. In DNA form, the CDR3 reads TGTGCCAGTAGACCGACAGGGCTTCCTGGAAACACCATATATTTT. Its translation is CASRPTGLPGNTIYF.